What follows are 7 T cell receptor beta chains derived from one specimen sequenced in a study of blood T cell repertoires in COVID-19. TCRdb's table, derived via immunoSEQ multiplex PCR, lists solely in-frame clones and lacks some. The sample includes 400,000 or so clones, around 87% of them seen just once. Sequencing used PBMCs or T cells enriched from blood (not recorded which). The receptor source for this set is a man aged 40-49 years in a cohort exposed to, infected with or recovered from COVID-19 (not recorded which).

V is TRBV27 and J is TRBJ2-7; 7 nucleotides agree with TRBD2. The CDR3 sequence is 14 residues long. Germline assignment: CDR1 MNHEY and CDR2 SMNVEV (reference sequence). V gave up 6 bases and J gave up 3 bases; unmatched junction bases: 8. The chain's CDR3 is CASRGGRTFYEQYF. DNA of the CDR3: TGTGCCAGCAGGGGAGGGAGGACTTTCTACGAGCAGTACTTC.

The chain has TRBV3-1 (or the pseudogene TRBV3-2) and TRBJ2-7; 11 bases line up with TRBD2. This CDR3 contains 16 residues. Germline lookup yields CDR1 LGHDT and CDR2 YNNKEL (reference sequence). With V trimmed by 6 bases and J by 0 bases, 7 bases remained unmatched. In DNA form, the CDR3 reads TGTGCCAGCAGGGAGACTAGCGGGATAAGCTCCTACGAGCAGTACTTC. This codes for CASRETSGISSYEQYF.

The chain uses TRBV5-1 and TRBJ2-2; D not resolved. The CDR3 sequence is 15 residues long. Trimming shortened V by 1 base and J by 4 bases, and 11 bases separated the two germline ends. The germline V gene has CDR1 SGHRS and CDR2 YFSETQ. The CDR3 sequence is CASSLSLAATGELFF. CDR3 coding DNA: TGCGCCAGCAGCTTGTCTCTCGCGGCCACCGGGGAGCTGTTTTTT.

The J gene is TRBJ1-1, the V gene TRBV5-4, with 10 bases that match TRBD1. Germline-derived CDR1 and CDR2 are SGHNT and YYREEE (reference sequence). The ends lost 3 bases at V and 1 base at J; junction bases unmatched: 3. CDR3 size: 15 residues. The CDR3 sequence is CASSSRTGGNTEAFF. The CDR3, as DNA: TGTGCCAGCAGCTCCCGGACAGGGGGGAACACTGAAGCTTTCTTT.

This sequence joins TRBV10-3 and TRBJ1-2, with D possibly matching TRBD1 (6 bases). The germline CDR1 and CDR2 sequences are ENHRY and SYGVKD. With 5 bases removed from V and 2 bases from J, the gap between germline ends came to 6 bases. This CDR3 contains 12 residues. CDR3 nucleotides: TGTGCCATCAGTACAGGGAACTATGGCTACACCTTC. Its translation: CAISTGNYGYTF.

V usage is TRBV14 and J usage is TRBJ1-1, with D perhaps matching TRBD1 (6 bases). Germline CDR1 SGHDN, CDR2 FVKESK. V dropped 3 bases and J dropped 0 bases, with 8 bases sitting between them. The CDR3 totals 14 residues. CDR3 sequence: CASSHRGLNTEAFF. In DNA form, the CDR3 reads TGTGCCAGCAGCCACAGGGGTTTGAACACTGAAGCTTTCTTT.

The gene calls are TRBV5-1 and TRBJ1-2, with D tentatively TRBD1 (5 bases). V was trimmed by 5 bases and J by 6 bases, leaving 17 bases between them. Germline lookup yields CDR1 SGHRS and CDR2 YFSETQ. This CDR3 region has 14 residues. As DNA, the CDR3 is TGCGCCAGCAGACGTGAACAGGTTGCGGATGGCTACACCTTC. Residues: CASRREQVADGYTF. The full variable domain, rest sourced from reference TRBV5-1 and TRBJ1-2, is KAGVTQTPRYLIKTRGQQVTLSCSPISGHRSVSWYQQTPGQGLQFLFEYFSETQRNKGNFPGRFSGRQFSNSRSEMNVSTLELGDSALYLCASRREQVADGYTFGSGTRLTVV.